This entry describes one T cell receptor (beta chain). Method: immunoSEQ multiplex PCR; TCRdb's copy keeps in-frame clones and lacks some. The data contain fewer than 1 million clones, 90% to 98% of them singletons. The data are from a study of shared clonotypes between healthy human individuals. Study as a whole: Used for every donor were three CD4 naive, three CD4 memory, two CD8 naive and one CD8 memory plate.

The naive CD8 fraction comprised CD45RO-negative cells positively selected for CCR7 and excluded terminally differentiated effector memory CD45RA+ cells. The CDR3 runs to 17 residues. Germline V gene lookup returns CDR1 SGHRS and CDR2 YFSETQ. With V trimmed by 0 bases and J by 1 base, 5 bases remained unmatched. The sequencing sample was made of naive CD8+ T cells sorted from blood. The receptor was isolated from a young man in good health. The V gene is TRBV5-1, the J gene TRBJ1-1; 11 positions agree with TRBD1. The CDR3 DNA reads as TGCGCCAGCAGCTTGGTTCGGGACAGGGGGGCGAACACTGAAGCTTTCTTT. Protein: CASSLVRDRGANTEAFF.